This passage covers 22 T cell receptor beta chains from one sample sequenced in a study of T cell responses to AZD1222 COVID-19 vaccine. The data were produced by immunoSEQ multiplex PCR, yet TCRdb's version contains in-frame clones alone and is incomplete. The top ten hold 5% to 5.5% of the sample, which has about 150,000 clones, roughly nine tenths seen once. The source was peripheral blood, collected on day 0 of AZD1222 vaccination. All receptors derive from an adult in good health.

The rearrangement links TRBV5-5 to TRBJ1-1; TRBD1 matches at 9 bases. Germline V lookup: CDR1 SGHKS, CDR2 YYEKEE (reference sequence). The CDR3 has 15 residues. The junction had 3 bases not matched to a gene; V was cut back by 2 bases and J by 1 base. CDR3 bases: TGTGCCAGCAGCTTTGAGGACAGGGGGAACACTGAAGCTTTCTTT. Protein sequence: CASSFEDRGNTEAFF.

This chain connects TRBV4-1 to TRBJ1-5; weak D call: TRBD1 (6 bases). CDR1 MGHRA and CDR2 YSYEKL come from the germline V gene. V lost 5 bases to trimming and J lost 6 bases, with 14 bases between them. The CDR3 sequence is 14 residues long. CDR3 amino acids: CASSAGDRTQPQHF. The CDR3 DNA is TGCGCCAGCAGCGCAGGGGATAGGACTCAGCCCCAGCATTTT.

The chain joins TRBV5-1 to TRBJ2-5; 7 nucleotides align to TRBD1. CDR1 is SGHRS and CDR2 is YFSETQ in the germline V gene. The CDR3 totals 14 residues. The V and J ends lost 9 bases and 5 bases, in that order; junction bases with no gene match: 13. The DNA of the CDR3 is TGCGCCACCACAAGGGGGCAGGGTGGTGAGACCCAGTACTTC. Its protein product is CATTRGQGGETQYF.

The genes are TRBV6-6 and TRBJ1-2; 12 bases are a match to TRBD1. J gave up 5 bases and V 4 bases, and 8 bases lay outside the gene matches. This CDR3 contains 16 residues. Germline V gene data show CDR1 as MNHNY and CDR2 as SVGAGI (reference sequence). CDR3 nucleotide sequence: TGTGCCAGCAGTTTGACGGGACAGGGGGCAGGTTATGGCTACACCTTC. Its protein product is CASSLTGQGAGYGYTF.

This clone was detected a few times. The chain has TRBV6-2 or TRBV6-3 and TRBJ2-3, with 8 bases aligning to TRBD2. The V and J ends lost 8 bases and 1 base, in that order; junction bases with no gene match: 8. CDR1 is MNHEY, CDR2 SVGEGT, per germline. This CDR3 comprises 15 residues. This chain's CDR3 is CASRPGRGGTDTQYF. CDR3 bases: TGTGCCAGCCGCCCCGGGAGGGGAGGCACAGATACGCAGTATTTT.

The chain combines TRBV5-1 with TRBJ2-1, with 8 bases lining up with TRBD2. Germline loops: CDR1 SGHRS, CDR2 YFSETQ. The V and J ends lost 3 bases and 3 bases, in that order; junction bases with no gene match: 5. This CDR3 is 15 amino acids long. In DNA, the CDR3 is TGCGCCAGCAGCTCCGGGACTAGGATCTACAATGAGCAGTTCTTC. Protein sequence: CASSSGTRIYNEQFF.

This chain connects TRBV24-1 to TRBJ2-2; 15 bases fit TRBD2. The J segment lost 9 bases and the V segment lost 4 bases, leaving 2 bases of the junction unmatched. CDR1 and CDR2 (germline): KGHDR, SFDVKD. The CDR3 extends over 15 amino acids. The CDR3 region is CATSDGTSGRRELFF. The CDR3 DNA sequence: TGTGCCACCAGTGACGGGACTAGCGGGAGGCGGGAGCTGTTTTTT.

The rearrangement joins TRBV4-3 to TRBJ2-5; D is undetermined. The CDR3 consists of 13 residues. Per germline, CDR1 LGHNA and CDR2 YSLEER. Trimming removed 1 base from V and 2 bases from J, with 5 bases in between. In nucleotides, the CDR3 is TGCGCCAGCAGCCAAGGGCGACAAGAGACCCAGTACTTC. It encodes CASSQGRQETQYF.

The chain couples TRBV6-5 to TRBJ1-1; D is unclear. This CDR3 is built from 12 residues. Trimming removed 0 bases at V and 10 bases at J, with 9 bases between. Germline CDR1 reads MNHEY; CDR2 reads SVGAGI. CDR3 bases: TGTGCCAGCAGTTACTCGGGAGGAGTAGCTTTCTTT. This translates into CASSYSGGVAFF.

The chain recombines TRBV7-9 with TRBJ1-1; D is ambiguous. CDR1 SEHNR and CDR2 FQNEAQ come from the germline V gene (reference sequence). V dropped 3 bases and J dropped 2 bases, with 10 bases sitting between them. The CDR3 totals 14 residues. CDR3: CASSFSSHNTEAFF. DNA for the CDR3: TGTGCCAGCAGCTTTAGTTCCCATAACACTGAAGCTTTCTTT.

This clone was seen only once. The chain combines TRBV4-1 with TRBJ1-2; a weak D match, TRBD1 (5 bases). There are 11 residues in the CDR3. In germline, CDR1 is MGHRA, CDR2 YSYEKL. Between the trimmed V and J ends, which lost 4 bases and 7 bases, there was a span of 7 bases. The CDR3 reads CASSRGTGYTF. CDR3 in DNA: TGCGCCAGCAGCCGGGGGACTGGCTACACCTTC.

The V gene is TRBV5-4, the J gene TRBJ1-2; a weak D match, TRBD1 (6 bases). CDR1 and CDR2 from the germline V gene are SGHNT and YYREEE (reference sequence). The CDR3 spans 13 residues. The V end lost 0 bases, the J end lost 8 bases, and 11 bases lay between the germline ends. The DNA of the CDR3 is TGTGCCAGCAGCTTGGGGACAGCGAAAGGCTACACCTTC. Its protein is CASSLGTAKGYTF.

V gene TRBV28 combines with J gene TRBJ2-7, with 10 bases that match TRBD1. The ends lost 3 bases at V and 1 base at J; junction bases unmatched: 6. Looked up from germline, CDR1 is MDHEN and CDR2 is SYDVKM. The CDR3 is 16 amino acids. CDR3 region: CASSLRQGARSYEQYF. Here the CDR3 DNA reads TGTGCCAGCAGTTTGAGACAGGGGGCGCGGTCCTACGAGCAGTACTTC.

This chain joins TRBV28 and TRBJ1-2, with 10 bases matching TRBD1. J gave up 3 bases and V 6 bases, and 7 bases lay outside the gene matches. There are 15 residues in the CDR3. From germline, CDR1 is MDHEN and CDR2 SYDVKM. CDR3 coding DNA: TGTGCCAGCAGCCCGGACGGGACAGGGGACTATGGCTACACCTTC. Amino acid sequence: CASSPDGTGDYGYTF.

The chain carries TRBV30 and TRBJ1-6, with no clear D. The CDR3 has 12 amino acids. CDR1 and CDR2 (germline): GTSNPN, SVGIG (reference sequence). Trimming took 4 bases from V and 6 from J, leaving 7 bases between them. This CDR3 reads CAWTRVNSPLHF. CDR3 DNA: TGTGCCTGGACTCGGGTTAATTCACCCCTCCACTTT.

The rearrangement uses TRBV11-2 and TRBJ2-1, with TRBD1 as a possible D gene (6 bases). This CDR3 is 17 amino acids long. V lost 5 bases and J 1 base, leaving 18 bases between the germline ends. Germline values: CDR1 SGHAT, CDR2 FQNNGV. The CDR3 bases are TGTGCCAGCAGCCCCACTACCCCAGGACAGTCCTACAATGAGCAGTTCTTC. Translation: CASSPTTPGQSYNEQFF.

This clone has only a few counts. The chain couples TRBV28 to TRBJ1-4; a weak D match, TRBD1 (5 bases). From germline, CDR1 is MDHEN and CDR2 SYDVKM. The CDR3 runs to 16 residues. Trimming removed 3 bases at V and 3 bases at J, with 14 bases between. The CDR3 region is CASSFGVGAANEKLFF. The DNA of the CDR3 is TGTGCCAGCAGTTTTGGTGTAGGGGCCGCTAATGAAAAACTGTTTTTT.

The CDR3 sequence: CASGSGLGRGYF. The CDR3 coding sequence is TGTGCCAGTGGGTCCGGACTAGGCAGGGGGTACTTC. The chain joins TRBV12-3 or TRBV12-4 to TRBJ2-7; a weak D match, TRBD2 (7 bases). The CDR3 has 12 amino acids. The V end was cut by 9 bases, the J end by 12 bases, with 21 bases between.

This chain uses TRBV7-3 with TRBJ2-3, with TRBD2 as a possible D gene (6 bases). Per germline, CDR1 SGHTA and CDR2 FQGTGA. The CDR3 runs 16 residues. V lost 1 base, J lost 5 bases, and 16 bases lay in between. The CDR3 spells CASSLMGGNDGDTQYF. CDR3 coding DNA: TGTGCCAGCAGCTTAATGGGCGGGAATGATGGAGATACGCAGTATTTT.

This clone has more than one count but fewer than ten. The V gene is TRBV7-8, the J gene TRBJ1-6; a possible D gene is TRBD1 (5 bases). V was trimmed by 4 bases and J by 7 bases, leaving 11 bases between them. This CDR3 has 14 amino acids. Germline CDR1 and CDR2: SGHVS and FQNEAQ. The CDR3 DNA sequence: TGTGCCAGCAGCTCCGACAGATCAAATTCACCCCTCCACTTT. Its translation is CASSSDRSNSPLHF.

Points on this clone: Other nucleotide sequences from this sample produce the same CDR3. This rearrangement joins TRBV29-1 to TRBJ1-4; the D is unclear. This CDR3 is built from 10 residues. The V gene's germline CDR1 is SQVTM and CDR2 ANQGSEA. V was trimmed by 7 bases and J by 4 bases, leaving 4 bases between them. The CDR3, as DNA: TGCAGCGCCGGTAATGAAAAACTGTTTTTT. This encodes CSAGNEKLFF.

CDR3 coding DNA: TGTGCCAGCAGCCCGGGTCCTAACTATGGCTACACCTTC. The encoded protein is CASSPGPNYGYTF. The chain combines TRBV28 with TRBJ1-2; the D is unclear. The germline gives CDR1 MDHEN, CDR2 SYDVKM. The V end lost 6 bases, the J end lost 0 bases, and 8 bases lay between the germline ends. CDR3 length: 13 residues.